Below, 30 T cell receptor beta chains from the same sample are listed, as sequenced in a study of response to subunit inactivated influenza vaccine. TCRdb independently ran MiXCR on the RT-PCR reads; one entry per CDR3 protein. Of 650,000 to 800,000 distinct CDR3 sequences detected, over 11% appear once; the ten largest clones hold 6% to 7%. Sequenced here: PBMCs from blood, sampled around 15 days before vaccination. The receptors come from a man between 45 and 60 years old who received an inactivated influenza vaccine.

This clonotype was observed a single time. V and J are TRBV28 and TRBJ2-1; D possibly matches TRBD1 or TRBD2 (5 bases each). The CDR3 is made up of 18 amino acids. Germline values: CDR1 MDHEN, CDR2 SYDVKM. V was trimmed by 4 bases and J by 8 bases, leaving 27 bases between them. The CDR3 DNA follows: TGTGCCAGCAGTTCGAACGCAGCATGGGGACCATCCGTCGATGAGCAGTTCTTC. This sequence encodes CASSSNAAWGPSVDEQFF. Based on the CDR3 plus reference TRBV28 and TRBJ2-1, the full variable domain is DVKVTQSSRYLVKRTGEKVFLECVQDMDHENMFWYRQDPGLGLRLIYFSYDVKMKEKGDIPEGYSVSREKKERFSLILESASTNQTSMYLCASSSNAAWGPSVDEQFFGPGTRLTVL.

This clonotype appeared a few times. This sequence joins TRBV27 and TRBJ2-1; 16 nucleotides match TRBD2. The CDR3 totals 15 residues. Germline assignment: CDR1 MNHEY and CDR2 SMNVEV (reference sequence). Trimming took 5 bases from V and 10 from J; bases not matched to a gene: 5. The CDR3 protein is CASSPSGLAGGEQFF. The CDR3 bases are TGTGCCAGCAGTCCCTCGGGACTAGCGGGAGGGGAGCAGTTCTTC.

This clonotype came up many times. V usage is TRBV5-1 and J usage is TRBJ2-1; 8 nucleotides align to TRBD2. J lost 3 bases, V lost 4 bases, and 9 bases had no gene match. The CDR3 length is 16 residues. CDR1 is SGHRS, CDR2 YFSETQ, per germline. The CDR3, as DNA: TGCGCCAGCAGCCACACTAGCGGCCCGAACTACAATGAGCAGTTCTTC. Amino acids: CASSHTSGPNYNEQFF.

Only a few counts were recorded for this clonotype. The chain is built from TRBV7-2 and TRBJ2-1; no definite D call. CDR3 length: 15 residues. V was clipped by 3 bases and J by 9 bases, with 18 bases between them. Germline CDR1 SGHTA, CDR2 FQGNSA. CDR3 coding DNA: TGTGCCAGCAGCTTCACGTCGACGCCCGAAGGTGAGCAGTTCTTC. This translates into CASSFTSTPEGEQFF.

This chain links TRBV2 with TRBJ2-3, with D hard to call. Trimming removed 6 bases from V and 5 bases from J, with 9 bases in between. The germline V gene has CDR1 SNHLY and CDR2 FYNNEI. The CDR3 totals 12 residues. The CDR3 loop reads CASSGYRDTQYF. The CDR3 coding sequence is TGTGCCAGCAGCGGCTACCGAGATACGCAGTATTTT. Variable domain in full (rest from reference TRBV2 and TRBJ2-3): EPEVTQTPSHQVTQMGQEVILRCVPISNHLYFYWYRQILGQKVEFLVSFYNNEISEKSEIFDDQFSVERPDGSNFTLKIRSTKLEDSAMYFCASSGYRDTQYFGPGTRLTVL.

The chain joins TRBV11-2 to TRBJ1-6; D ambiguous. This CDR3 is built from 15 residues. V gave up 0 bases and J gave up 3 bases, with 6 bases separating them. Germline CDR1 is SGHAT and CDR2 is FQNNGV. Here the CDR3 DNA reads TGTGCCAGCAGCTTAGATCAACACTATAATTCACCCCTCCACTTT. Translating it yields CASSLDQHYNSPLHF.

This clonotype occurred a few times. The CDR3 DNA follows: TGTGCCACCAGTGGGGTAGGGCAAATCAATGAGCAGTTCTTC. Translation gives CATSGVGQINEQFF. The genes are TRBV24-1 and TRBJ2-1; D is undetermined. Germline V gene lookup returns CDR1 KGHDR and CDR2 SFDVKD. The CDR3 extends over 14 amino acids. Trimming shortened V by 5 bases and J by 6 bases, and 13 bases separated the two germline ends.

This clonotype was counted only a few times. The chain is built from TRBV9 and TRBJ2-1, with D unclear. Germline V gives CDR1 SGDLS, CDR2 YYNGEE. The CDR3 has 15 residues. V was shortened by 0 bases and J by 1 base, with 8 bases between the two germline ends. The CDR3 DNA sequence: TGTGCCAGCAGCGTAGGGCGGCTTTCCTACAATGAGCAGTTCTTC. Translating it yields CASSVGRLSYNEQFF.

This clonotype appeared once. CDR3 in DNA: TGTGCCAGCAGCTTGCTGGGACTAGCGGGAGGAGGCGACAATGAGCAGTTCTTC. Its translation: CASSLLGLAGGGDNEQFF. V usage is TRBV5-5 and J usage is TRBJ2-1; 15 nucleotides align to TRBD2. Germline loops: CDR1 SGHKS, CDR2 YYEKEE (reference sequence). The J segment lost 5 bases and the V segment lost 1 base, leaving 7 bases of the junction unmatched. The CDR3 extends over 18 amino acids.

This sequence joins TRBV18 and TRBJ2-1, with 8 bases identical to TRBD2. J gave up 7 bases and V 8 bases, and 7 bases lay outside the gene matches. In germline, CDR1 is KGHSH, CDR2 LQKENI. The CDR3 contains 13 residues. As DNA, the CDR3 is TGTGCCAGCACCAGCGGGAGTGGTAATGAGCAGTTCTTC. It codes for CASTSGSGNEQFF.

The chain joins TRBV6-1 to TRBJ1-1, with 7 bases aligning to TRBD1. Per the germline V gene, CDR1 is MNHNS and CDR2 is SASEGT. The length of the CDR3 is 16 residues. V was pared by 6 bases and J by 1 base, with 11 bases of the junction left unmatched. In nucleotides, the CDR3 is TGTGCCAGCAGCCCCGGTGAGGGGGCGCGGAACACTGAAGCTTTCTTT. Protein sequence: CASSPGEGARNTEAFF.

This clonotype was counted a few times. This sequence joins TRBV20-1 and TRBJ2-2, with 11 bases identical to TRBD2. This CDR3 has 13 amino acids. J was trimmed by 8 bases and V by 6 bases; bases with no gene match: 5. The V gene's germline CDR1 is DFQATT and CDR2 SNEGSKA (reference sequence). The CDR3 DNA is TGCAGTGCCGTGACTAGCGGGACTGGGGAGCTGTTTTTT. Its protein is CSAVTSGTGELFF.

This clonotype was seen a few times. This chain links TRBV28 with TRBJ1-2; maybe TRBD1 (5 bases). V was shortened by 8 bases and J by 3 bases, with 13 bases between the two germline ends. This CDR3 is built from 13 residues. From germline, CDR1 is MDHEN and CDR2 SYDVKM. CDR3 in DNA: TGTGCCAGCTTGCAGGGTGGTCACTATGGCTACACCTTC. Protein: CASLQGGHYGYTF.

The rearrangement links TRBV6-1 to TRBJ1-1; D remains unclear. The ends were cut back, 6 bases at V and 0 bases at J, with 11 bases in the middle. The germline V gene has CDR1 MNHNS and CDR2 SASEGT. CDR3 size: 14 residues. CDR3 DNA: TGTGCCAGCAGGAGGGTCGGGGTGAACACTGAAGCTTTCTTT. Its protein is CASRRVGVNTEAFF.

Many counts were recorded for this clonotype. The rearrangement links TRBV7-9 to TRBJ2-1, with a weak D call TRBD2 (5 bases). Germline V gene sequence: CDR1 SEHNR, CDR2 FQNEAQ (reference sequence). The CDR3 runs 14 residues. Trimming removed 3 bases from V and 5 bases from J, with 11 bases in between. The CDR3 loop is CASSFSTIHNEQFF. Written as DNA, the CDR3 is TGTGCCAGCAGCTTCTCGACTATTCACAATGAGCAGTTCTTC.

This clonotype was seen ten or more times. V and J are TRBV12-3 or TRBV12-4 and TRBJ2-2; 8 bases align to TRBD2. V shed 8 bases and J 1 base; nucleotides not matched to a gene: 6. The CDR3 has 15 residues. Here the CDR3 DNA reads TGTGCCAGCGGTCTAGCGGGCAGGAACACCGGGGAGCTGTTTTTT. Translating gives CASGLAGRNTGELFF.

A few counts support this clonotype. The chain uses TRBV6-1 and TRBJ1-2; D might be TRBD1 (5 bases). CDR1 and CDR2 from the germline V gene are MNHNS and SASEGT. The V gene lost 2 bases and the J gene lost 5 bases, with 15 bases spanning the gap. The CDR3 runs 15 residues. DNA of the CDR3: TGTGCCAGCAGTGAACAGCCGACAGAAACTTATGGCTACACCTTC. Translation gives CASSEQPTETYGYTF.

The chain carries TRBV5-1 and TRBJ1-2; D is unresolved. CDR1 SGHRS and CDR2 YFSETQ come from the germline V gene. V was clipped by 0 bases and J by 4 bases, with 13 bases between them. This CDR3 is built from 15 residues. The CDR3 here is CASSLEVGQSYGYTF. The CDR3 DNA is TGCGCCAGCAGCTTGGAGGTCGGGCAGTCCTATGGCTACACCTTC. The variable domain in full, with the rest retrieved from reference TRBV5-1 and TRBJ1-2, is KAGVTQTPRYLIKTRGQQVTLSCSPISGHRSVSWYQQTPGQGLQFLFEYFSETQRNKGNFPGRFSGRQFSNSRSEMNVSTLELGDSALYLCASSLEVGQSYGYTFGSGTRLTVV.

The J gene is TRBJ2-3, the V gene TRBV5-1, with D possibly being TRBD2 (6 bases). CDR3 length equals 17 residues. V was trimmed by 0 bases and J by 5 bases, leaving 19 bases between them. From germline, CDR1 is SGHRS and CDR2 YFSETQ. The CDR3 bases are TGCGCCAGCAGCTTGGTTGGGACTCCCTGGCAGGGAGATACGCAGTATTTT. This sequence encodes CASSLVGTPWQGDTQYF. Complete variable domain (other parts from reference TRBV5-1 and TRBJ2-3): KAGVTQTPRYLIKTRGQQVTLSCSPISGHRSVSWYQQTPGQGLQFLFEYFSETQRNKGNFPGRFSGRQFSNSRSEMNVSTLELGDSALYLCASSLVGTPWQGDTQYFGPGTRLTVL.

CDR3 nucleotide sequence: TGTACCCGCAGTTTGTCGTTTCGGGCAGGGGCGTCCAAAAACATTCAGTACTTC. Its translation: CTRSLSFRAGASKNIQYF. The chain links TRBV6-4 to TRBJ2-4; TRBD1 is a possible D gene (6 bases). Germline V gives CDR1 MRHNA, CDR2 SNTAGT. There are 18 residues in the CDR3.

This clonotype showed up many times. The V call is TRBV6-6, the J call TRBJ1-6; no clear D gene. Deletions cut 3 bases from V and 8 bases from J, with 8 bases between. The CDR3 spans 13 residues. CDR1 and CDR2 from the germline V gene are MNHNY and SVGAGI (reference sequence). In DNA form, the CDR3 reads TGTGCCAGCAGTTATCTTGAGGATTCACCCCTCCACTTT. This sequence encodes CASSYLEDSPLHF.

V usage is TRBV3-1 and J usage is TRBJ2-5; 13 positions match TRBD2. The CDR3 extends over 15 amino acids. Germline lookup yields CDR1 LGHDT and CDR2 YNNKEL (reference sequence). V trimming: 4 bases; J trimming: 5 bases; junction bases outside the gene matches: 4. This CDR3 reads CASSLGLAGTETQYF. DNA for the CDR3: TGTGCCAGCAGCCTGGGACTAGCGGGGACTGAGACCCAGTACTTC.

J is TRBJ1-1 and V is TRBV5-8, with D perhaps matching TRBD1 (5 bases). Germline V gives CDR1 SGHTS, CDR2 YDEGEE. The CDR3 loop spans 16 amino acids. Trimming left V 9 bases short and J 4 bases short, with 25 bases between. CDR3 DNA sequence: TGTGCCACCAAAACTTGGTGGCAGGGCTTGGGCACTGAAGCTTTCTTT. Protein product: CATKTWWQGLGTEAFF. Filled out from reference TRBV5-8 and TRBJ1-1, the complete variable domain reads EAGVTQSPTHLIKTRGQQATLRCSPISGHTSVYWYQQALGLGLQFLLWYDEGEERNRGNFPPRFSGRQFPNYSSELNVNALELEDSALYLCATKTWWQGLGTEAFFGQGTRLTVV.

This clonotype was seen ten or more times. This chain links TRBV7-9 with TRBJ2-4; D unresolved. Germline V lookup: CDR1 SEHNR, CDR2 FQNEAQ (reference sequence). The CDR3 contains 15 residues. V was trimmed by 4 bases and J by 0 bases, leaving 10 bases between them. The CDR3 loop is CASSYIGLAKNIQYF. DNA of the CDR3: TGTGCCAGCAGCTACATAGGGCTAGCCAAAAACATTCAGTACTTC. Using reference TRBV7-9 and TRBJ2-4 for the parts outside the CDR3, the full variable domain is DTGVSQNPRHKITKRGQNVTFRCDPISEHNRLYWYRQTLGQGPEFLTYFQNEAQLEKSRLLSDRFSAERPKGSFSTLEIQRTEQGDSAMYLCASSYIGLAKNIQYFGAGTRLSVL.

The J gene is TRBJ1-1, the V gene TRBV15; 9 positions agree with TRBD1. The CDR3 spans 15 residues. Germline V gene data show CDR1 as LNHNV and CDR2 as YYDKDF (reference sequence). J lost 4 bases, V lost 3 bases, and 6 bases had no gene match. CDR3 sequence reads: CATSSNRGRFTEAFF. In DNA, the CDR3 is TGTGCCACCAGCAGTAACAGGGGGCGCTTCACTGAAGCTTTCTTT.

This chain joins TRBV28 and TRBJ1-5; D is possibly TRBD1 (6 bases). The CDR3 loop spans 14 amino acids. Germline CDR1 MDHEN, CDR2 SYDVKM. V was clipped by 3 bases and J by 4 bases, with 10 bases between them. The CDR3 region is CASSLPRGNQPQHF. CDR3 sequence (DNA): TGTGCCAGCAGTTTGCCCAGGGGTAATCAGCCCCAGCATTTT.

This clonotype was seen a handful of times. V and J are TRBV3-1 and TRBJ2-3; 10 nucleotides agree with TRBD2. J lost 2 bases, V lost 5 bases, and 4 bases had no gene match. The CDR3 runs 15 residues. CDR1 and CDR2 (germline): LGHDT, YNNKEL (reference sequence). The CDR3 here is CASSILAGYTDTQYF. CDR3 DNA sequence: TGTGCCAGCAGCATACTAGCGGGATACACAGATACGCAGTATTTT.

This clonotype was counted once. This chain connects TRBV6-2 or TRBV6-3 to TRBJ2-7; 7 nucleotides align to TRBD1. Germline V gene lookup returns CDR1 MNHEY and CDR2 SVGEGT. The CDR3 consists of 13 residues. Losses at the gene ends were 8 bases for V and 2 bases for J; bases not matched to a gene: 6. CDR3 protein: CASVPGQTYEQYF. The CDR3 bases are TGTGCCAGCGTCCCGGGACAGACCTACGAGCAGTACTTC.

CDR3 region: CSVLRDNSYEQYF. The CDR3 nucleotides read TGCAGCGTTCTCCGGGACAACTCCTACGAGCAGTACTTC. This chain links TRBV29-1 with TRBJ2-7; the D gene is possibly TRBD1 (6 bases). Per the germline V gene, CDR1 is SQVTM and CDR2 is ANQGSEA. This CDR3 has 13 amino acids. Between the trimmed V and J ends, which lost 5 bases and 0 bases, there was a span of 11 bases.

This clonotype was recorded many times. The V gene is TRBV28, the J gene TRBJ2-2; 14 positions agree with TRBD2. V was clipped by 1 base and J by 2 bases; unmatched bases: 3. CDR3 length: 18 residues. Germline CDR1 MDHEN, CDR2 SYDVKM. The DNA of the CDR3 is TGTGCCAGCAGTTTATTGGGACTAGCGGGGGCCAACACCGGGGAGCTGTTTTTT. It is translated as CASSLLGLAGANTGELFF.